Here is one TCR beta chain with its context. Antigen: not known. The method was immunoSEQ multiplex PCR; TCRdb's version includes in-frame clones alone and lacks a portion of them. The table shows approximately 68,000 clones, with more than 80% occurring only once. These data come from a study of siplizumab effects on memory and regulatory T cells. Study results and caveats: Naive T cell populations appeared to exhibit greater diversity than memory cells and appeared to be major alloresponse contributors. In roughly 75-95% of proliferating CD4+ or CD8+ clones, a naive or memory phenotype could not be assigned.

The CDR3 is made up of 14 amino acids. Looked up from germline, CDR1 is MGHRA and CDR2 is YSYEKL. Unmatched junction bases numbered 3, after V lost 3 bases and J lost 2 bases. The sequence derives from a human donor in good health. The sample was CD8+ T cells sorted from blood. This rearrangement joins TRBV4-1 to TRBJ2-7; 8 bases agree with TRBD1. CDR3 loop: CASSHDRGPYEQYF. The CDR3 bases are TGCGCCAGCAGCCATGACAGGGGACCCTACGAGCAGTACTTC.